Listed here are 26 T cell receptor beta chains from one sample, sequenced in a study of CD8+ T cells in alopecia areata. Treatment noted: oral pan-JAK inhibitor, 5-10 mg twice daily. Sequencing templates came from extracted RNA that was reverse transcribed into cDNA. Sequenced by immunoSEQ multiplex PCR; TCRdb stores in-frame clones only, minus some. The sample lists over 120,000 clones; around 50% were seen once. Sequenced material: CD8+ T cells sorted from blood, taken at week 4, from a patient treated with tofacitinib. Receptors were obtained from a human donor with alopecia areata.

This clone was observed a few times. The genes are TRBV29-1 and TRBJ1-1; a weak D match, TRBD1 (5 bases). The CDR3 extends over 13 amino acids. Per the germline V gene, CDR1 is SQVTM and CDR2 is ANQGSEA. Trimming shortened V by 8 bases and J by 0 bases, and 13 bases separated the two germline ends. The CDR3 spells CSHWDVMNTEAFF. The CDR3 DNA follows: TGCAGCCACTGGGACGTCATGAACACTGAAGCTTTCTTT. Combining the CDR3 with reference TRBV29-1 and TRBJ1-1 gives the whole variable domain SAVISQKPSRDICQRGTSLTIQCQVDSQVTMMFWYRQQPGQSLTLIATANQGSEATYESGFVIDKFPISRPNLTFSTLTVSNMSPEDSSIYLCSHWDVMNTEAFFGQGTRLTVV.

The rearrangement joins TRBV10-3 to TRBJ2-1; the match to TRBD2 covers 11 bases. The CDR3 contains 12 residues. CDR1 is ENHRY and CDR2 is SYGVKD in the germline V gene. The V gene end was trimmed by 10 bases and the J gene end by 8 bases; junction bases not matched to a gene: 4. Written as DNA, the CDR3 is TGTGCCACGACTAGCGGGGTGGATGAGCAGTTCTTC. As protein: CATTSGVDEQFF.

V usage is TRBV11-2 and J usage is TRBJ1-1; D is unclear. The CDR3 has 12 amino acids. Trimming took off 1 base at V and 6 bases at J, with 6 bases between the two ends. Germline assignment: CDR1 SGHAT and CDR2 FQNNGV. CDR3: CASSLGGPEAFF. The CDR3 DNA reads as TGTGCCAGCAGCTTAGGAGGTCCTGAAGCTTTCTTT.

In regard to this clone: The sample contains more than one DNA sequence encoding this CDR3. The chain uses TRBV30 and TRBJ2-7, with D perhaps being TRBD1 or TRBD2 (5 bases each). V lost 0 bases and J lost 5, with 14 bases in between. The CDR3 totals 14 residues. Germline V gene sequence: CDR1 GTSNPN, CDR2 SVGIG (reference sequence). The chain's CDR3 is CAWSVGAGSDEQYF. The CDR3 nucleotides are TGTGCCTGGAGTGTAGGGGCGGGTTCGGACGAGCAGTACTTC.

V is TRBV6-5 and J is TRBJ2-7; TRBD1 aligns across 9 bases. The CDR3 contains 16 residues. V lost 0 bases to trimming and J lost 0 bases; unmatched junction nucleotides: 3. The germline V gene has CDR1 MNHEY and CDR2 SVGAGI. This CDR3 is CASSYSWTGVSYEQYF. In DNA form, the CDR3 reads TGTGCCAGCAGTTACTCTTGGACAGGGGTCTCCTACGAGCAGTACTTC.

The gene calls are TRBV7-3 and TRBJ2-2; the D call may be TRBD1 or TRBD2 (5 bases each). Germline CDR1 reads SGHTA; CDR2 reads FQGTGA. The CDR3 runs to 15 residues. The V gene lost 5 bases and the J gene lost 5 bases, with 15 bases spanning the gap. CDR3 DNA: TGTGCCAGCAGCCAAGGCGCAGGGAGTACCGGGGAGCTGTTTTTT. Residues: CASSQGAGSTGELFF.

The chain has TRBV29-1 and TRBJ2-3; tentative D call: TRBD1 (6 bases). In germline, CDR1 is SQVTM, CDR2 ANQGSEA. The ends were cut back, 1 base at V and 2 bases at J, with 13 bases in the middle. The CDR3 totals 15 residues. For the CDR3, the DNA is TGCAGCGTTGAAGGCAGGGGAATTTTCACAGATACGCAGTATTTT. Translation gives CSVEGRGIFTDTQYF.

The rearrangement joins TRBV2 to TRBJ2-5; no clear D gene. The CDR3 consists of 12 residues. CDR1 and CDR2 from the germline V gene are SNHLY and FYNNEI. Trimming removed 6 bases from V and 0 bases from J, with 5 bases in between. CDR3 coding DNA: TGTGCCAGCAGCTTGTACCAAGAGACCCAGTACTTC. It codes for CASSLYQETQYF.

The J gene is TRBJ1-5, the V gene TRBV5-6, with 11 nucleotides matching TRBD1. V shed 4 bases and J 1 base; nucleotides not matched to a gene: 7. Looked up from germline, CDR1 is SGHDT and CDR2 is YYEEEE. There are 17 residues in the CDR3. The CDR3: CASSPWGQGGSNQPQHF. CDR3 nucleotides: TGTGCCAGCAGCCCCTGGGGACAGGGGGGGAGCAATCAGCCCCAGCATTTT.

This clone was counted between two and nine times. The chain recombines TRBV11-2 with TRBJ2-1; 7 bases map to TRBD2. The CDR3 has 14 residues. Germline V gene sequence: CDR1 SGHAT, CDR2 FQNNGV. V dropped 4 bases and J dropped 8; count of bases not matched to a gene: 8. The CDR3 is CASSSGVRGDEQFF. Written as DNA, the CDR3 is TGTGCCAGCAGCTCGGGAGTACGGGGGGATGAGCAGTTCTTC.

This clone was observed a handful of times. The V and J genes are TRBV27 and TRBJ1-6; 7 nucleotides line up with TRBD1. Trimming at V came to 6 bases and at J to 9 bases, leaving 8 bases not matched to a gene. Germline CDR1 reads MNHEY; CDR2 reads SMNVEV (reference sequence). This CDR3 spans 14 amino acids. As DNA, the CDR3 is TGTGCCAGCAGGACGACAGGGTCTAGTTCACCCCTCCACTTT. Amino acids: CASRTTGSSSPLHF.

The chain employs TRBV7-9 and TRBJ2-7; D is undetermined. The CDR3 covers 14 residues. Germline V CDR1 and CDR2: SEHNR, FQNEAQ (reference sequence). V lost 1 base and J lost 2, with 9 bases in between. The CDR3 spells CASSLDPETYEQYF. CDR3 nucleotides: TGTGCCAGCAGCTTAGATCCAGAGACCTACGAGCAGTACTTC.

This chain links TRBV4-2 with TRBJ1-3, with D unresolved. V was pared by 0 bases and J by 2 bases, with 8 bases between. The V gene's germline CDR1 is LGHNA and CDR2 YNFKEQ. This CDR3 region has 15 residues. The CDR3 is CASSQETDPGNTIYF. The CDR3 DNA sequence: TGTGCCAGCAGCCAAGAAACAGATCCTGGAAACACCATATATTTT.

This clone was recorded a few times. This sequence joins TRBV29-1 and TRBJ2-5, with TRBD1 matching over 9 bases. Per the germline V gene, CDR1 is SQVTM and CDR2 is ANQGSEA. V shed 7 bases and J 0 bases; nucleotides not matched to a gene: 9. The CDR3 loop spans 15 amino acids. In nucleotides, the CDR3 is TGCAGCGCCGAGCGGACAGGGGCTAACCAAGAGACCCAGTACTTC. Encoded protein: CSAERTGANQETQYF.

This clone was counted a few times. This sequence joins TRBV6-5 and TRBJ1-2; 7 bases align to TRBD1. After removal of 8 bases from V and 7 bases from J, the junction contained 13 bases not matched to a gene. Germline CDR1 MNHEY, CDR2 SVGAGI. The CDR3 runs 14 residues. The CDR3 reads CASGGQPYQVGYTF. The CDR3 region has the DNA TGTGCCAGCGGGGGACAGCCCTATCAGGTTGGCTACACCTTC.

This chain links TRBV29-1 with TRBJ2-5, with D tentatively TRBD2 (5 bases). The CDR3 runs 14 residues. The germline gives CDR1 SQVTM, CDR2 ANQGSEA. Trimming pared 3 bases from V and 5 bases from J, leaving 16 bases between. CDR3 sequence (DNA): TGCAGCGTTGATCGGGGAAACGGGTGGGAGACCCAGTACTTC. Its protein is CSVDRGNGWETQYF. Full variable domain (rest looked up from reference TRBV29-1 and TRBJ2-5): SAVISQKPSRDICQRGTSLTIQCQVDSQVTMMFWYRQQPGQSLTLIATANQGSEATYESGFVIDKFPISRPNLTFSTLTVSNMSPEDSSIYLCSVDRGNGWETQYFGPGTRLLVL.

V gene TRBV25-1 combines with J gene TRBJ2-2; D is undetermined. CDR3 length equals 13 residues. Germline CDR1 and CDR2: MGHDK and SYGVNS. Trimming left V 4 bases short and J 5 bases short, with 8 bases between. The CDR3 sequence: CASSGSDTGELFF. CDR3 DNA: TGTGCCAGCAGTGGTAGTGATACCGGGGAGCTGTTTTTT.

The gene calls are TRBV30 and TRBJ2-7, with D perhaps assigned TRBD1 or TRBD2 (5 bases each). Trimming removed 4 bases from V and 5 bases from J, with 15 bases in between. The CDR3 has 13 amino acids. Germline-derived CDR1 and CDR2 are GTSNPN and SVGIG (reference sequence). CDR3 nucleotide sequence: TGTGCCTGGACCGAGGGGTCCGGCCACGAGCAGTACTTC. It is translated as CAWTEGSGHEQYF.

The chain combines TRBV29-1 with TRBJ2-3, with D possibly matching TRBD2 (5 bases). This CDR3 is 13 amino acids long. Between the trimmed V and J ends, which lost 6 bases and 2 bases, there was a span of 12 bases. Germline assignment: CDR1 SQVTM and CDR2 ANQGSEA. The CDR3 here is CSVEGANTDTQYF. The CDR3 DNA reads as TGCAGCGTAGAGGGAGCCAACACAGATACGCAGTATTTT.

There are a few counts of this clone. This rearrangement joins TRBV4-1 to TRBJ2-3; D not resolved. CDR3 length equals 14 residues. Germline lookup yields CDR1 MGHRA and CDR2 YSYEKL. V lost 4 bases, J lost 1 base, and 9 bases lay in between. CDR3 coding DNA: TGCGCCAGCAGCCCGGGCCCCGGCACAGATACGCAGTATTTT. This translates into CASSPGPGTDTQYF.

The V and J genes are TRBV5-6 and TRBJ1-5; D gene unclear. This CDR3 is built from 14 residues. Germline lookup yields CDR1 SGHDT and CDR2 YYEEEE. With 4 bases removed from V and 0 bases from J, the gap between germline ends came to 8 bases. The CDR3 coding sequence is TGTGCCAGCAGCGAGGGCGATAGCAATCAGCCCCAGCATTTT. The encoded protein is CASSEGDSNQPQHF.

This clone was counted a few times. CDR3 sequence: CSVEGESNTEAFF. The DNA of the CDR3 is TGCAGCGTTGAGGGTGAGTCGAACACTGAAGCTTTCTTT. The gene calls are TRBV29-1 and TRBJ1-1; no clear D gene. Trimming stripped 3 bases from V and 1 base from J, with 9 bases between. The CDR3 runs to 13 residues. The germline V gene encodes CDR1 SQVTM and CDR2 ANQGSEA.

The rearrangement uses TRBV15 and TRBJ2-7; no definite D call. The CDR3 runs to 13 residues. The germline gives CDR1 LNHNV, CDR2 YYDKDF (reference sequence). The germline V and J ends were trimmed by 6 bases and 6 bases, with 15 bases remaining between them. The CDR3 DNA follows: TGTGCCACCAGTGGGCTATCCTTTATCGAGCAGTACTTC. Translating it yields CATSGLSFIEQYF.

The chain links TRBV6-5 to TRBJ1-1; the D is unclear. Germline V lookup: CDR1 MNHEY, CDR2 SVGAGI. The V gene lost 2 bases and the J gene lost 4 bases, with 11 bases spanning the gap. The CDR3 has 14 amino acids. In DNA form, the CDR3 reads TGTGCCAGCAGTTACGGAGAATCGGTCACTGAAGCTTTCTTT. As protein: CASSYGESVTEAFF.

This clone was observed a handful of times. The rearrangement links TRBV27 to TRBJ1-1, with D hard to call. Trimming stripped 0 bases from V and 6 bases from J, with 8 bases between. CDR1 and CDR2 from the germline V gene are MNHEY and SMNVEV (reference sequence). The length of the CDR3 is 13 residues. CDR3 DNA: TGTGCCAGCAGTTTATCAGGGTACTCTGAAGCTTTCTTT. Translated, it gives CASSLSGYSEAFF.

The rearrangement links TRBV27 to TRBJ2-1, with TRBD1 identical over 9 bases. With 7 bases clipped from V and 6 bases from J, the junction kept 10 bases outside the gene matches. This CDR3 contains 15 residues. Germline assignment: CDR1 MNHEY and CDR2 SMNVEV (reference sequence). CDR3 DNA sequence: TGTGCCAGCACCCTGGGACAGGGTCCTATCAATGAGCAGTTCTTC. Amino acid sequence: CASTLGQGPINEQFF.